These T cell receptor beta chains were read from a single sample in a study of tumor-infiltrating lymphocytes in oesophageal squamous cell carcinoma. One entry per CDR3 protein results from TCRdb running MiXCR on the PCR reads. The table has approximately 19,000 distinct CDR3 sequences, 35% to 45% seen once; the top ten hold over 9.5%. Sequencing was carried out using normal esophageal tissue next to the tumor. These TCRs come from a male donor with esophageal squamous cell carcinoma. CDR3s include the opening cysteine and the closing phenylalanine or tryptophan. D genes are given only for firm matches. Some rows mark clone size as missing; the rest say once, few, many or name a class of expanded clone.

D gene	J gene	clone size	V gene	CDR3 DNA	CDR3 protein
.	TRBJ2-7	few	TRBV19	TGTGCCAGTAGTATAAGCGCGGTCGGCGACAATGAGCAGTACTTC	CASSISAVGDNEQYF
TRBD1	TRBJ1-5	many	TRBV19	TGTGCCAGTAGTATCCAGACAGGGGACTATCAGCCCCAGCATTTT	CASSIQTGDYQPQHF
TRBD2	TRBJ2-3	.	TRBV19	TGTGCCAGTAGTCAAGCGGGAGCCCCAGATACGCAGTATTTT	CASSQAGAPDTQYF
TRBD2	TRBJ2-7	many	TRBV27	TGTGCCAGCAGTTTATCCCTCCCTTTAGCGGGATTTACCTACGAGCAGTACTTC	CASSLSLPLAGFTYEQYF
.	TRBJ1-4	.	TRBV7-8	TGTGCCAGCAGCTTAGTGGTCAGCCTCGCAACTAATGAAAAACTGTTTTTT	CASSLVVSLATNEKLFF
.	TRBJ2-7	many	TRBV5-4	TGTGCCAGCAGCCCCCAGGGGACCACCTACGAGCAGTACTTC	CASSPQGTTYEQYF
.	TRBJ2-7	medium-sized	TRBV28	TGTGCCAGCGGGTCGGGGAGGGAGCAGTACTTC	CASGSGREQYF
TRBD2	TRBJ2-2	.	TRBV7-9	TGTGCTAGCAGCCCTCTGGGGGGGACCTCCGGGGAGCTGTTTTTT	CASSPLGGTSGELFF
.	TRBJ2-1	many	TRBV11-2	TGTGCCAGCAGCCCCGACTGGGCTTCGGACAATGAGCAGTTCTTC	CASSPDWASDNEQFF
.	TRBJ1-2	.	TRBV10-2	TGCGCCAGCAGTGAGTCGACGGGTCACTATGGCTACACCTTC	CASSESTGHYGYTF
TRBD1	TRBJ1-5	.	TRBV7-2	TGTGCCAGCAGCTTAGGGGCACAGGGGTTTCAGCCCCAGCATTTT	CASSLGAQGFQPQHF
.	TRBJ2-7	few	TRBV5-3	TGTGCCAGAAGCCCGGTTACTACTATCTACGAGCAGTACTTC	CARSPVTTIYEQYF
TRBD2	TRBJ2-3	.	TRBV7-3	TGTGCCAGCAGCTTGACTAGCTATGGGACAGATACGCAGTATTTT	CASSLTSYGTDTQYF
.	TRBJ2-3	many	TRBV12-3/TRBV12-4	TGTGCCAGCACCAAAGGGGGAGGGCCAGTAGATACGCAGTATTTT	CASTKGGGPVDTQYF
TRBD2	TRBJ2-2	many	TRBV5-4	TGTGCCAGCAGCCCTCGGCGGGAGGGTGATACCGGGGAGCTGTTTTTT	CASSPRREGDTGELFF
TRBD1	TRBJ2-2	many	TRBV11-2	TGTGCCAGCAGCTGGACAGGGGCCGGGGAGCTGTTTTTT	CASSWTGAGELFF
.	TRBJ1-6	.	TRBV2	TGTGCCAGCAGTGAAAATACAGCGAAAAATTCACCCCTCCACTTT	CASSENTAKNSPLHF
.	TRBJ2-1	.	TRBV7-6	TGTGCCAGCAGTCGAGGGCAAAGGGGTGAGCAGTTCTTC	CASSRGQRGEQFF
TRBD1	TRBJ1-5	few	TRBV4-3	TGCGCCAGCAGCCGCGGGACAGACAATCAGCCCCAGCATTTT	CASSRGTDNQPQHF
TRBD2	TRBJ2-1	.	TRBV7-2	TGTGCCAGCAAAAGCGGGAGGACCAACAATGAGCAGTTCTTC	CASKSGRTNNEQFF
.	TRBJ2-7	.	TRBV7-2	TGTGCCAGCAGCTTAGTTTTAGCAGAGCAGTACTTC	CASSLVLAEQYF
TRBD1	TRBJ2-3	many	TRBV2	TGTGCCTCGCTGGACAGGGTGAGCACAGATACGCAGTATTTT	CASLDRVSTDTQYF
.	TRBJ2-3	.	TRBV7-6	TGTGCTAGCAGCTTAGCGCTGACTGGCACAGATACGCAGTATTTT	CASSLALTGTDTQYF
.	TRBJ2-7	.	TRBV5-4	TGTGCCAGCAGCTTCGCAGCTAGCAGCTACGAGCAGTACTTC	CASSFAASSYEQYF
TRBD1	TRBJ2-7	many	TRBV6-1	TGTGCCAGCAGGTCGGGACAGGGGGCTTATGAGCAGTACTTC	CASRSGQGAYEQYF
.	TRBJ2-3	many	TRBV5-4	TGTGCCAGCAGCTTGGAAAATACGCAGTATTTT	CASSLENTQYF
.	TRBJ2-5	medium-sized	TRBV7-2	TGTGCCAGCAGCTATGGACAAGGAGGGGAGACCCAGTACTTC	CASSYGQGGETQYF
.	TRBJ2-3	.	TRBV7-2	TGTGCCAGCAGCTTAGAGAACACAGATACGCAGTATTTT	CASSLENTDTQYF
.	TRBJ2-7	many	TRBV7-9	TGTGCCAGCAGCTTAGCGGGCGGCTACGAGCAGTACTTC	CASSLAGGYEQYF
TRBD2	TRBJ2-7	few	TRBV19	TGTGCCAGTAGTATCGATGGGGCTAGCGGCTCCTACGAGCAGTACTTC	CASSIDGASGSYEQYF
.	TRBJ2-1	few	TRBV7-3	TGTGCCAGCAGCTTAATGGGAGAAGGGAATGAGCAGTTCTTC	CASSLMGEGNEQFF
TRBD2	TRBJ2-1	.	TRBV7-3	TGTGCCAGCAGCCTGAGAGGCGGGAGGGACAATGAGCAGTTCTTC	CASSLRGGRDNEQFF
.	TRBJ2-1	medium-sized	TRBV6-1	TGTGCCAGCACAGTTGAACGAGGTGAGCAGTTCTTC	CASTVERGEQFF
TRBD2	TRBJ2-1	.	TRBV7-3	TGTGCCAGCAGCTTAGGTGCTAGCGGGAGAAATGAGCAGTTCTTC	CASSLGASGRNEQFF
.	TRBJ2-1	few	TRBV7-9	TGTGCCAGCAGCTCTTTTCGGGGGAGTAATGAGCAGTTCTTC	CASSSFRGSNEQFF
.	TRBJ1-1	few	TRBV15	TGTGCCACCAGCGGGCCAGCCTACGGCACTGAAGCTTTCTTT	CATSGPAYGTEAFF
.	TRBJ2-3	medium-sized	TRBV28	TGTGCCAGCAGTTCACGAACCCGTCTGGGGTATACGCAGTATTTT	CASSSRTRLGYTQYF
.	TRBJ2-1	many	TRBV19	TGTGCCAGTAGTCAGGGTAACTACAATGAGCAGTTCTTC	CASSQGNYNEQFF
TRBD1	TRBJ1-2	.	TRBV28	TGTGCCAGCAGTCCGGGGGGATCAGACAGGGATGGCTACACCTTC	CASSPGGSDRDGYTF
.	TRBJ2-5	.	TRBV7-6	TGTGCCAGCAGCCCAGGGACGACCAAAGAGACCCAGTACTTC	CASSPGTTKETQYF
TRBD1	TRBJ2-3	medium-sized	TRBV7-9	TGTGCCAGCAGCTCGCTGGGGGGACAGGAGAACACAGATACGCAGTATTTT	CASSSLGGQENTDTQYF
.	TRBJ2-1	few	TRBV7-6	TGTGCCAGCAGCCAGGGTGGGGGGAATGAGCAGTTCTTC	CASSQGGGNEQFF
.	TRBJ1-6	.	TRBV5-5	TGTGCCAGCAGCTCTACCCTCGAGCGGTACCAAGAGACCCAGTACTTT	CASSSTLERYQETQYF
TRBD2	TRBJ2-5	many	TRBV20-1	TGCAGTGCTAACGCAGGGAGGGGTGCGGGGGAGACCCAGTACTTC	CSANAGRGAGETQYF
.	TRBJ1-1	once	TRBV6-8	TGTGCCAGCAGTGCGACAGGGAACACTGAAGCTTTCTTT	CASSATGNTEAFF
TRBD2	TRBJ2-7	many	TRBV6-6	TGTGCCAGCAGTTACCGGGGGGGAGGCGAGCAGTACTTC	CASSYRGGGEQYF
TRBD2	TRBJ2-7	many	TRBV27	TGTGCCAGCAGTTTAGGGCGGGAGTTAGAGCAGTACTTC	CASSLGRELEQYF
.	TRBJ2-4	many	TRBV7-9	TGTGCCAGCAGGGAAGGGGGGTTAGCCAAAAACATTCAGTACTTC	CASREGGLAKNIQYF
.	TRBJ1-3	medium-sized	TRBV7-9	TGTGCCAGCAGCTTAACGCCCAACAGAAACACCATATATTTT	CASSLTPNRNTIYF
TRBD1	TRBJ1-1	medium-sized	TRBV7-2	TGTGCCAGCAGCCAGCTGACAGGGGTAGGAGCTTTCTTT	CASSQLTGVGAFF
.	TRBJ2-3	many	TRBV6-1	TGTGCCAGCACTGAAGCCGTTTTTGCAGATACGCAGTATTTT	CASTEAVFADTQYF
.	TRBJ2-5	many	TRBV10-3	TGTGCCATCAGTGAGCCCTATCAAGAGACCCAGTACTTC	CAISEPYQETQYF